Listed below are T cell receptor beta chains from one sample, sequenced in a study of human T cells and chemical hapten exposure. TCRdb analysed the RACE reads with MiXCR anew, one entry per CDR3 protein. This table has roughly 100,000 distinct CDR3 sequences, about 34% appearing once. The sequencing here drew on whole blood, taken in connection with sensitization to the hapten diphenylcyclopropenone (DPC). These receptors all come from a man aged 40-50 years with alopecia areata. Some clones in this sample may be carry-over from other donors' samples. The CDR3 runs from the conserved cysteine through the conserved F or W. D genes are given only for firm matches. Only some rows state a clone size, as once, few, many or a class for expanded clones.

v_call: TRBV7-9
j_call: TRBJ1-5
clone_size: .
d_call: .
cdr3_aa: CASSPGGQPQHF
cdr3_nt: TGTGCCAGCAGCCCAGGAGGGCAGCCCCAGCATTTT

v_call: TRBV10-3
j_call: TRBJ2-1
clone_size: .
d_call: .
cdr3_aa: CAITLDLANEQFF
cdr3_nt: TGTGCCATCACCTTAGACCTCGCCAATGAGCAGTTCTTC

v_call: TRBV12-3/TRBV12-4
j_call: TRBJ1-1
clone_size: .
d_call: .
cdr3_aa: CASSFGPEAFF
cdr3_nt: TGTGCCAGCAGTTTCGGCCCTGAAGCTTTCTTT

v_call: TRBV12-3/TRBV12-4
j_call: TRBJ2-5
clone_size: .
d_call: TRBD1
cdr3_aa: CASSLGGQGEQTQYF
cdr3_nt: TGTGCCAGCAGTTTAGGGGGACAGGGGGAACAGACCCAGTACTTC

v_call: TRBV28
j_call: TRBJ1-1
clone_size: once
d_call: .
cdr3_aa: CASSLFVQNTEAFF
cdr3_nt: TGTGCCAGCAGTTTATTCGTCCAGAACACTGAAGCTTTCTTT

v_call: TRBV19
j_call: TRBJ1-2
clone_size: .
d_call: .
cdr3_aa: CASSPDGGRYGYTF
cdr3_nt: TGTGCCAGTAGTCCAGACGGGGGGCGGTATGGCTACACCTTC

v_call: TRBV5-5
j_call: TRBJ2-3
clone_size: .
d_call: TRBD2
cdr3_aa: CASSLYGGAGGADTQYF
cdr3_nt: TGTGCCAGCAGCTTGTACGGGGGAGCGGGAGGCGCAGATACGCAGTATTTT

v_call: TRBV7-2
j_call: TRBJ2-3
clone_size: .
d_call: .
cdr3_aa: CASSLLPQGNTQYF
cdr3_nt: TGTGCCAGCAGCTTATTGCCTCAAGGAAATACGCAGTATTTT

v_call: TRBV12-3/TRBV12-4
j_call: TRBJ2-3
clone_size: few
d_call: .
cdr3_aa: CASSLADRTDTQYF
cdr3_nt: TGTGCCAGCAGTTTAGCTGACAGAACAGATACGCAGTATTTT

v_call: TRBV7-2
j_call: TRBJ1-6
clone_size: few
d_call: .
cdr3_aa: CASSHEDRRPLHF
cdr3_nt: TGTGCCAGCAGCCATGAGGACAGAAGACCCCTCCACTTT

v_call: TRBV20-1
j_call: TRBJ1-5
clone_size: .
d_call: .
cdr3_aa: CSAREGGSNQPQHF
cdr3_nt: TGCAGTGCTAGAGAGGGGGGTAGCAATCAGCCCCAGCATTTT

v_call: TRBV3-1
j_call: TRBJ1-2
clone_size: few
d_call: .
cdr3_aa: CASSQEGVYGYTF
cdr3_nt: TGTGCCAGCAGCCAAGAGGGGGTCTATGGCTACACCTTC

v_call: TRBV5-1
j_call: TRBJ2-7
clone_size: .
d_call: .
cdr3_aa: CASSPGGINYEQYF
cdr3_nt: TGCGCCAGCAGTCCGGGCGGGATCAACTACGAGCAGTACTTC

v_call: TRBV5-1
j_call: TRBJ2-5
clone_size: .
d_call: .
cdr3_aa: CASSGGGRQEETQYF
cdr3_nt: TGCGCCAGCAGCGGGGGGGGTAGACAGGAGGAGACCCAGTACTTC

v_call: TRBV14
j_call: TRBJ2-3
clone_size: .
d_call: .
cdr3_aa: CASSPSGRHTDTQYF
cdr3_nt: TGTGCCAGCAGCCCCAGCGGCCGCCACACAGATACGCAGTATTTT

v_call: TRBV30
j_call: TRBJ1-2
clone_size: .
d_call: .
cdr3_aa: CAWSVRGGYGYTF
cdr3_nt: TGTGCCTGGAGTGTAAGGGGCGGCTATGGCTACACCTTC

v_call: TRBV7-6
j_call: TRBJ1-4
clone_size: .
d_call: .
cdr3_aa: CASSLNQGTNEKLFF
cdr3_nt: TGTGCCAGCAGCTTAAATCAGGGTACGAATGAAAAACTGTTTTTT

v_call: TRBV28
j_call: TRBJ2-6
clone_size: .
d_call: .
cdr3_aa: CVSSPSDLSGGANVLTF
cdr3_nt: TGTGTCAGCAGTCCCTCGGACTTGTCTGGTGGGGCCAACGTCCTGACTTTC

v_call: TRBV7-9
j_call: TRBJ1-6
clone_size: .
d_call: .
cdr3_aa: CASSLMGEGSPLHF
cdr3_nt: TGTGCCAGCAGCCTAATGGGGGAGGGTTCACCCCTCCACTTT

v_call: TRBV10-3
j_call: TRBJ1-5
clone_size: few
d_call: TRBD1
cdr3_aa: CAISGQAEGQPQHF
cdr3_nt: TGTGCCATCAGCGGACAGGCAGAGGGTCAGCCCCAGCATTTT

v_call: TRBV9
j_call: TRBJ2-1
clone_size: .
d_call: .
cdr3_aa: CASSGYREEQFF
cdr3_nt: TGTGCCAGCAGCGGTTACAGGGAGGAGCAGTTCTTC

v_call: TRBV20-1
j_call: TRBJ2-1
clone_size: .
d_call: .
cdr3_aa: CSARELALLSYNEQFF
cdr3_nt: TGCAGTGCTAGAGAACTAGCCCTCCTCTCCTACAATGAGCAGTTCTTC

v_call: TRBV6-4
j_call: TRBJ2-3
clone_size: .
d_call: TRBD2
cdr3_aa: CASSRLAGGIDTQYF
cdr3_nt: TGTGCCAGCAGTAGACTAGCGGGAGGAATAGATACGCAGTATTTT

v_call: TRBV28
j_call: TRBJ2-7
clone_size: .
d_call: .
cdr3_aa: CASSAPRDTLSRYEQYF
cdr3_nt: TGTGCCAGCAGTGCTCCACGGGACACCCTCTCTCGATACGAGCAGTACTTC

v_call: TRBV7-2
j_call: TRBJ1-2
clone_size: .
d_call: .
cdr3_aa: CASSLVFYGYTF
cdr3_nt: TGTGCCAGCAGCTTAGTCTTTTACGGCTACACCTTC

v_call: TRBV6-5
j_call: TRBJ1-6
clone_size: few
d_call: .
cdr3_aa: CASRRGKNSPLHF
cdr3_nt: TGTGCCAGCAGAAGGGGAAAGAATTCACCCCTCCACTTT

v_call: TRBV29-1
j_call: TRBJ1-4
clone_size: .
d_call: .
cdr3_aa: CSGKKGEKLFF
cdr3_nt: TGCAGCGGGAAAAAGGGTGAAAAACTGTTTTTT

v_call: TRBV15
j_call: TRBJ2-1
clone_size: .
d_call: TRBD2
cdr3_aa: CATSGSREITYNEQFF
cdr3_nt: TGTGCCACCAGCGGCTCGCGGGAGATCACCTACAATGAGCAGTTCTTC

v_call: TRBV30
j_call: TRBJ1-1
clone_size: .
d_call: .
cdr3_aa: CAWSGRSPAEAFF
cdr3_nt: TGTGCCTGGAGTGGCAGGAGCCCCGCTGAAGCTTTCTTT

v_call: TRBV3-1
j_call: TRBJ2-1
clone_size: .
d_call: .
cdr3_aa: CASSQVQDGEQFF
cdr3_nt: TGTGCCAGCAGCCAAGTTCAAGACGGTGAGCAGTTCTTC

v_call: TRBV30
j_call: TRBJ2-3
clone_size: few
d_call: TRBD1
cdr3_aa: CAWSPGTGRQADTQYF
cdr3_nt: TGTGCCTGGAGTCCCGGGACAGGGAGGCAGGCAGATACGCAGTATTTT

v_call: TRBV18
j_call: TRBJ2-5
clone_size: few
d_call: TRBD2
cdr3_aa: CASSPRSGGTFGLAGDRETQYF
cdr3_nt: TGTGCCAGCTCACCGAGATCAGGCGGGACATTCGGACTAGCGGGAGACAGAGAGACCCAGTACTTC

v_call: TRBV7-8
j_call: TRBJ2-6
clone_size: .
d_call: .
cdr3_aa: CASGRGPSGANVLTF
cdr3_nt: TGTGCCAGCGGGAGGGGGCCCTCTGGGGCCAACGTCCTGACTTTC

v_call: TRBV6-4
j_call: TRBJ2-1
clone_size: few
d_call: TRBD2
cdr3_aa: CASSDSRGGDEQFF
cdr3_nt: TGTGCCAGCAGTGACTCGCGGGGGGGTGATGAGCAGTTCTTC

v_call: TRBV7-9
j_call: TRBJ2-7
clone_size: few
d_call: TRBD2
cdr3_aa: CASSLRTSGISYEQYF
cdr3_nt: TGTGCCAGCAGCTTAAGAACTAGCGGGATCTCCTACGAGCAGTACTTC

v_call: TRBV12-3/TRBV12-4
j_call: TRBJ2-1
clone_size: .
d_call: .
cdr3_aa: CASSLANDPSSGLLFF
cdr3_nt: TGTGCCAGCAGTTTAGCTAATGACCCGTCGAGCGGTTTATTGTTCTTC